The 2 T cell receptor beta chains below come from one sample, sequenced in a study of T cell responses to AZD1222 COVID-19 vaccine. This table comes from immunoSEQ multiplex PCR, and its TCRdb copy is limited to in-frame clones, with some not included. The data contain 130,000 or so clones, approximately 93% of them singletons. The sequences come from peripheral blood, collected on day 0 of AZD1222 vaccination. These TCRs come from an adult in good health.

The chain joins TRBV19 to TRBJ1-2; tentatively, D is TRBD1 (5 bases). Between the trimmed V and J ends, which lost 3 bases and 4 bases, there was a span of 12 bases. In germline, CDR1 is LNHDA, CDR2 SQIVND (reference sequence). The CDR3 loop spans 14 amino acids. Here the CDR3 reads CASSIPQGFYGYTF. As DNA, the CDR3 is TGTGCCAGTAGTATCCCCCAGGGATTCTATGGCTACACCTTC.

The chain is built from TRBV28 and TRBJ1-6, with 10 bases identical to TRBD1. There are 15 residues in the CDR3. The germline V gene has CDR1 MDHEN and CDR2 SYDVKM. After removal of 2 bases from V and 7 bases from J, the junction contained 2 bases not matched to a gene. The CDR3 coding sequence is TGTGCCAGCAGTTTAGGGGGACAGGGGAATTCACCCCTCCACTTT. Residues: CASSLGGQGNSPLHF.